A single sample is the source of the 25 T cell receptor beta chains below, sequenced in a study of radiotherapy plus CTLA-4 blockade in lung cancer. Libraries were prepared by immunoSEQ multiplex PCR; TCRdb keeps only in-frame clonotypes and omits some of them. The table has 110,000 or so clones, 78% seen once. The specimen was peripheral blood, collected from a patient treated with radiotherapy plus ipilimumab. These receptors originate from a human donor with non-small cell lung cancer who had a partial response to radiotherapy plus ipilimumab.

The V call is TRBV5-4, the J call TRBJ2-4; 9 bases fit TRBD1. CDR1 and CDR2 from the germline V gene are SGHNT and YYREEE (reference sequence). The CDR3 sequence is 16 residues long. V lost 5 bases, J lost 2 bases, and 8 bases stayed unmatched. CDR3 coding DNA: TGTGCCAGCAGTTTCACAGGGGGCTTTCCCAAAAACATTCAGTACTTC. This encodes CASSFTGGFPKNIQYF.

The CDR3 reads CASSVAVGEGETQYF. In DNA, the CDR3 is TGTGCCAGCAGCGTAGCTGTTGGGGAGGGAGAGACCCAGTACTTC. This chain links TRBV9 with TRBJ2-5, with 7 bases lining up with TRBD2. Losses at the gene ends were 0 bases for V and 4 bases for J; bases not matched to a gene: 6. Germline values: CDR1 SGDLS, CDR2 YYNGEE. The CDR3 totals 15 residues.

The count of this clone is one. The chain combines TRBV28 with TRBJ2-7; TRBD1 agrees at 8 bases. The germline CDR1 and CDR2 sequences are MDHEN and SYDVKM. The CDR3 length is 14 residues. V shed 3 bases, J shed 3 bases, and the junction held 4 bases outside the gene matches. CDR3 residues: CASSLPGQVYEQYF. CDR3 bases: TGTGCCAGCAGTTTGCCGGGACAGGTCTACGAGCAGTACTTC.

V is TRBV7-2 and J is TRBJ1-3; 11 bases line up with TRBD1. CDR3 length: 18 residues. In germline, CDR1 is SGHTA, CDR2 FQGNSA. The V gene end was trimmed by 6 bases and the J gene end by 2 bases; junction bases not matched to a gene: 12. DNA of the CDR3: TGTGCCAGCAGGACTGCCTGGGGGACAGGGGGAACTGGAAACACCATATATTTT. The encoded protein is CASRTAWGTGGTGNTIYF.

The chain carries TRBV6-6 and TRBJ1-2, with a possible D match to TRBD1 (6 bases). The CDR3 spans 15 residues. Between the trimmed V and J ends, which lost 6 bases and 4 bases, there was a span of 18 bases. Germline lookup yields CDR1 MNHNY and CDR2 SVGAGI (reference sequence). The CDR3 coding sequence is TGTGCCAGCAGGAGACAGGTTCACAGACCCTATGGCTACACCTTC. Translating it yields CASRRQVHRPYGYTF.

The chain uses TRBV30 and TRBJ1-1; 10 positions agree with TRBD1. Germline trimming cut 4 bases from V and 4 bases from J; bases unmatched to any gene: 6. The CDR3 length is 14 residues. Germline CDR1 and CDR2: GTSNPN and SVGIG (reference sequence). For the CDR3, the DNA is TGTGCCTGGAACGCCGGGACAGGGGTCACTGAAGCTTTCTTT. Its translation is CAWNAGTGVTEAFF.

The V call is TRBV5-4, the J call TRBJ2-7; a weak D match, TRBD1 (6 bases). Germline lookup yields CDR1 SGHNT and CDR2 YYREEE (reference sequence). Trimming shortened V by 1 base and J by 1 base, and 15 bases separated the two germline ends. CDR3 size: 16 residues. The DNA for the CDR3 is TGTGCCAGCAGCTTGCCAGGGGCGCAGATGTCCTACGAGCAGTACTTC. Translated, it gives CASSLPGAQMSYEQYF.

The chain joins TRBV5-4 to TRBJ2-2; D is unclear. The CDR3 is 15 residues long. CDR1 and CDR2 (germline): SGHNT, YYREEE (reference sequence). Trimming shortened V by 4 bases and J by 4 bases, and 14 bases separated the two germline ends. CDR3 sequence: CASSLVGSTTGELFF. As DNA, the CDR3 is TGTGCCAGCAGCCTCGTCGGGTCGACCACCGGGGAGCTGTTTTTT.

The gene calls are TRBV5-1 and TRBJ2-3; TRBD2 agrees at 7 bases. The germline V gene encodes CDR1 SGHRS and CDR2 YFSETQ. This CDR3 contains 15 residues. After removal of 2 bases from V and 4 bases from J, the junction contained 7 bases not matched to a gene. CDR3 DNA: TGCGCCAGCAGCTTCGGGGGAGGGCCGCCAGATACGCAGTATTTT. It translates to CASSFGGGPPDTQYF.

The genes are TRBV23-1 and TRBJ1-5; D possibly corresponds to TRBD1 (5 bases). TRBV23-1 is recorded as an ORF, its role being uncertain. The CDR3 runs 13 residues. The ends were cut back, 4 bases at V and 5 bases at J, with 9 bases in the middle. The CDR3 reads CASSRWGDQPQHF. In DNA form, the CDR3 reads TGCGCCAGCAGTCGGTGGGGGGATCAGCCCCAGCATTTT.

V usage is TRBV5-1 and J usage is TRBJ2-3; TRBD1 agrees at 10 bases. Germline V lookup: CDR1 SGHRS, CDR2 YFSETQ. Germline trimming cut 3 bases from V and 2 bases from J; bases unmatched to any gene: 3. The CDR3 extends over 15 amino acids. CDR3 DNA: TGCGCCAGCAGCTGGGGACAGGGGATCACAGATACGCAGTATTTT. Translation gives CASSWGQGITDTQYF.

This chain links TRBV5-1 with TRBJ2-2; tentative D call: TRBD2 (6 bases). V lost 4 bases and J lost 3, with 10 bases in between. The germline gives CDR1 SGHRS, CDR2 YFSETQ. The CDR3 has 14 residues. CDR3 coding DNA: TGCGCCAGCAGCCCTCAGCGGGACACCGGGGAGCTGTTTTTT. This encodes CASSPQRDTGELFF.

The rearrangement joins TRBV5-1 to TRBJ2-2, with D perhaps TRBD1 (5 bases). The CDR3 is 13 residues long. Germline CDR1 SGHRS, CDR2 YFSETQ. The ends were cut back, 5 bases at V and 6 bases at J, with 11 bases in the middle. The CDR3 DNA reads TGCGCCAGCAGGGTACAGGACGCCGGGGAGCTGTTTTTT. Its translation is CASRVQDAGELFF.

V is TRBV18 and J is TRBJ1-6, with D tentatively TRBD1 (5 bases). V gave up 3 bases and J gave up 7 bases, with 13 bases separating them. This CDR3 contains 15 residues. Germline V gene sequence: CDR1 KGHSH, CDR2 LQKENI. In DNA, the CDR3 is TGTGCCAGCTCACCTCAGCCAGGGCGAAATTCACCCCTCCACTTT. Translated, it gives CASSPQPGRNSPLHF.

The chain carries TRBV4-1 and TRBJ1-6; D ambiguous. The germline gives CDR1 MGHRA, CDR2 YSYEKL. The germline V and J ends were trimmed by 0 bases and 3 bases, with 9 bases remaining between them. This CDR3 spans 16 amino acids. The CDR3 DNA reads as TGCGCCAGCAGCCAAGATGTAGGACTCTATAATTCACCCCTCCACTTT. Translating it yields CASSQDVGLYNSPLHF.

The V gene is TRBV6-5, the J gene TRBJ2-5; TRBD1 might be the D (5 bases). V was clipped by 2 bases and J by 9 bases, with 10 bases between them. This CDR3 has 12 amino acids. Germline assignment: CDR1 MNHEY and CDR2 SVGAGI. The CDR3 loop is CASSYQGLAQYF. In nucleotides, the CDR3 is TGTGCCAGCAGTTACCAGGGCCTGGCCCAGTACTTC.

On this clone: The sample holds other DNA sequences that translate to the same CDR3. J is TRBJ2-2 and V is TRBV11-2; D might be TRBD2 (6 bases). V shed 6 bases and J shed 1 base, with 9 bases lying between them. CDR3 length equals 14 residues. In germline, CDR1 is SGHAT, CDR2 FQNNGV. This CDR3 reads CASSRRGNTGELFF. DNA for the CDR3: TGTGCCAGCAGTCGGAGGGGGAACACCGGGGAGCTGTTTTTT.

V gene TRBV15 combines with J gene TRBJ2-3; 7 bases fit TRBD2. After removal of 3 bases from V and 5 bases from J, the junction contained 11 bases not matched to a gene. CDR1 is LNHNV, CDR2 YYDKDF, per germline (reference sequence). The CDR3 sequence is 16 residues long. CDR3 sequence reads: CATSSRTAGIRDTQYF. DNA of the CDR3: TGTGCCACCAGCAGTCGAACAGCGGGGATCAGAGATACGCAGTATTTT. Based on the CDR3 plus reference TRBV15 and TRBJ2-3, the full variable domain is DAMVIQNPRYQVTQFGKPVTLSCSQTLNHNVMYWYQQKSSQAPKLLFHYYDKDFNNEADTPDNFQSRRPNTSFCFLDIRSPGLGDTAMYLCATSSRTAGIRDTQYFGPGTRLTVL.

This chain joins TRBV28 and TRBJ2-3, with TRBD2 as a possible D gene (5 bases). Germline-derived CDR1 and CDR2 are MDHEN and SYDVKM. The CDR3 loop spans 14 amino acids. Trimming left V 5 bases short and J 0 bases short, with 9 bases between. The CDR3: CASSPGLSTDTQYF. CDR3 bases: TGTGCCAGCAGTCCCGGACTTAGCACAGATACGCAGTATTTT. The full variable domain, rest sourced from reference TRBV28 and TRBJ2-3, is DVKVTQSSRYLVKRTGEKVFLECVQDMDHENMFWYRQDPGLGLRLIYFSYDVKMKEKGDIPEGYSVSREKKERFSLILESASTNQTSMYLCASSPGLSTDTQYFGPGTRLTVL.

The chain couples TRBV15 to TRBJ1-2; TRBD1 is a possible D gene (6 bases). This CDR3 is built from 15 residues. Germline V gene lookup returns CDR1 LNHNV and CDR2 YYDKDF (reference sequence). Trimming removed 5 bases at V and 4 bases at J, with 17 bases between. CDR3 sequence reads: CATSGAQGTTYGYTF. CDR3 nucleotide sequence: TGTGCCACCAGCGGGGCGCAGGGGACTACCTATGGCTACACCTTC.

The chain carries TRBV5-4 and TRBJ2-7, with TRBD1 identical over 8 bases. After removal of 3 bases from V and 1 base from J, the junction contained 3 bases not matched to a gene. The germline CDR1 and CDR2 sequences are SGHNT and YYREEE (reference sequence). The CDR3 loop spans 14 amino acids. The CDR3 sequence: CASSYDRGSYEQYF. DNA of the CDR3: TGTGCCAGCAGCTACGACAGGGGATCCTACGAGCAGTACTTC.

This clone was seen a single time. The V gene is TRBV28, the J gene TRBJ1-2, with a weak D call TRBD1 (5 bases). Germline V gives CDR1 MDHEN, CDR2 SYDVKM. The CDR3 is made up of 15 amino acids. V was trimmed by 3 bases and J by 2 bases, leaving 13 bases between them. The CDR3 reads CASSFGTSLNYGYTF. The CDR3 nucleotides read TGTGCCAGCAGTTTTGGGACTTCTTTAAACTATGGCTACACCTTC.

This chain connects TRBV5-6 to TRBJ1-2; 9 bases fit TRBD1. Germline values: CDR1 SGHDT, CDR2 YYEEEE. The CDR3 runs to 14 residues. Losses at the gene ends were 4 bases for V and 4 bases for J; bases not matched to a gene: 5. The chain's CDR3 is CASSVGQGGYGYTF. The CDR3 coding sequence is TGTGCCAGCAGCGTGGGACAGGGAGGCTATGGCTACACCTTC.

The chain combines TRBV5-5 with TRBJ2-2, with no clear D. Germline lookup yields CDR1 SGHKS and CDR2 YYEKEE (reference sequence). This CDR3 region has 15 residues. Trimming pared 0 bases from V and 7 bases from J, leaving 13 bases between. CDR3 region: CASSLVWASSGELFF. The CDR3 DNA is TGTGCCAGCAGCTTGGTTTGGGCTTCGAGCGGGGAGCTGTTTTTT.

The chain is built from TRBV19 and TRBJ2-5, with 7 bases aligning to TRBD1. The germline CDR1 and CDR2 sequences are LNHDA and SQIVND (reference sequence). Unmatched junction bases numbered 6, after V lost 6 bases and J lost 2 bases. The CDR3 sequence is 14 residues long. This CDR3 reads CASSDRAIQETQYF. DNA of the CDR3: TGTGCCAGTAGCGACAGGGCTATACAAGAGACCCAGTACTTC.